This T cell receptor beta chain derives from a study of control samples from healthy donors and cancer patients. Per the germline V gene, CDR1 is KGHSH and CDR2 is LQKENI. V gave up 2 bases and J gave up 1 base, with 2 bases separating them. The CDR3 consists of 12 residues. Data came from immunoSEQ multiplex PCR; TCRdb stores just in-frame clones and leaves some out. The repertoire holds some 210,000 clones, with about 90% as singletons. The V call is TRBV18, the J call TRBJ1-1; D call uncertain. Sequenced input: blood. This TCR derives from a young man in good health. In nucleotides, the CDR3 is TGTGCCAGCTCACCAGGGAACACTGAAGCTTTCTTT. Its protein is CASSPGNTEAFF. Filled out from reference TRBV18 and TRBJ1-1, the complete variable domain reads NAGVMQNPRHLVRRRGQEARLRCSPMKGHSHVYWYRQLPEEGLKFMVYLQKENIIDESGMPKERFSAEFPKEGPSILRIQQVVRGDSAAYFCASSPGNTEAFFGQGTRLTVV.